These T cell receptor beta chains were read from a single sample in a study of cytomegalovirus exposure and HLA in healthy donors. Sequencing used immunoSEQ multiplex PCR; TCRdb keeps in-frame clones, though not all of them. In the table there are 140,000 or so clones, approximately 78% of which are singletons. Sample: PBMCs. Receptors were obtained from a woman between 40 and 50 years old in good health and CMV-seropositive. CDR3s include the opening cysteine and the closing phenylalanine or tryptophan. Each record gives: V gene, D gene, J gene, clone size, CDR3 DNA, CDR3 protein. A D gene is named only where the DNA matches it firmly. Clone size is not always given. Where it is, it says once, few, many or a class for expanded clones.

TRBV28	NA	TRBJ1-1	NA	TGTGCCAGCAAATCCCTTCGGAACACTGAAGCTTTCTTT	CASKSLRNTEAFF
TRBV30	NA	TRBJ1-1	NA	TGTGCCTGCACACACCCCCTCACTGAAGCTTTCTTT	CACTHPLTEAFF
TRBV27	NA	TRBJ1-5	NA	TGTGCCAGCAGTTTAAATCACAGGATTTGGCCCCAGCATTTT	CASSLNHRIWPQHF
TRBV27	TRBD2	TRBJ2-1	NA	TGTGCCAGCAGCCGGGGGGAAGGGAGGACCTATGAGCAGTTCTTC	CASSRGEGRTYEQFF
TRBV18	TRBD1	TRBJ2-7	NA	TGTGCCAGCTCACCTTCGTCCCGGGACAGGGTATACGAGCAGTACTTC	CASSPSSRDRVYEQYF
TRBV19	NA	TRBJ1-5	NA	TGTGCCAGTAGTCAGTACGTAAATAGCAATCAGCCCCAGCATTTT	CASSQYVNSNQPQHF
TRBV19	NA	TRBJ2-5	NA	TGTGCCAGTAGTATGGACATAGATGGGAAGCAGTACTTC	CASSMDIDGKQYF
TRBV7-6	TRBD1	TRBJ2-7	few	TGTGCCAGCAGCCCAAGGCGGACAGGGGACGAGCAGTACTTC	CASSPRRTGDEQYF
TRBV2	NA	TRBJ1-2	NA	TGTGCCAGCAGGGGCGGGCCAACCCGGGGCTACACCTTC	CASRGGPTRGYTF
TRBV4-1	TRBD1	TRBJ1-1	NA	TGCGCCAGCAGCCAGGCTTTTGGACAGGGGGCTTGGGACACTGAAGCTTTCTTT	CASSQAFGQGAWDTEAFF
TRBV9	TRBD2	TRBJ2-3	NA	TGTGCCAGCAGCGTAGTAGCGGGGGGGAGCACAGATACGCAGTATTTT	CASSVVAGGSTDTQYF
TRBV28	NA	TRBJ1-1	NA	TGTGCCAGCAGGAAATCGGGGAACACTGAAGCTTTCTTT	CASRKSGNTEAFF
TRBV6-1	TRBD1	TRBJ1-2	NA	TGTGCCAGCAGCCAGGCAGGGGGCCCTAGAGGCTACACCTTC	CASSQAGGPRGYTF
TRBV7-2	TRBD2	TRBJ2-7	NA	TGTGCCAGCAGCTTAGTCATTAGCGGGGGGCAAACCTACGAGCAGTACTTC	CASSLVISGGQTYEQYF